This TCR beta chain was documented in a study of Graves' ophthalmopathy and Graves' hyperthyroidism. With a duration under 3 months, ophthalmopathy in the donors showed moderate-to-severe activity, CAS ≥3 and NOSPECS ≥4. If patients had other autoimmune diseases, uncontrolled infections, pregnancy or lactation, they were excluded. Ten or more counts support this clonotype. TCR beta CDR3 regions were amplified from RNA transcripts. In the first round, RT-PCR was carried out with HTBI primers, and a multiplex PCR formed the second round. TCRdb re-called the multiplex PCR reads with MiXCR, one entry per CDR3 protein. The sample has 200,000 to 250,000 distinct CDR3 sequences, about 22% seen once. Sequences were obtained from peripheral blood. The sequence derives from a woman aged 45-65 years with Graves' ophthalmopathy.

Written as DNA, the CDR3 is TGTGCCAGCAGCCCTGGGACAGGGTTCGTAATTTCCTACGAGCAGTACTTC. This translates into CASSPGTGFVISYEQYF. The V call is TRBV11-3, the J call TRBJ2-7; 9 nucleotides line up with TRBD1. CDR1 and CDR2 (germline): SGHNT, YENEEA. J lost 1 base, V lost 5 bases, and 12 bases had no gene match. CDR3 length: 17 amino acids.